Below are 27 T cell receptor beta chains sequenced from a single sample in a study of technical replicates of blood from a few donors (dated by TCRdb to the late 2010s). Library prep was done by the immunoSEQ multiplex PCR assay. The source is immuneACCESS, and TCRdb retained only in-frame sequences with V and J called. Part of the clones is not carried over; for the studies checked, unresolved V genes explain less than half of this, and the remainder is unexplained. The sample yields about 88,000 clones; 92% were counted once. 0.2% to 0.3% of the sample lies in the top ten. Sequencing input: T cells isolated from PBMCs. These receptors came from a human donor in good health.

V gene TRBV28 combines with J gene TRBJ2-5; 12 bases match TRBD2. Trimming took 6 bases from V and 5 from J; bases not matched to a gene: 16. Germline values: CDR1 MDHEN, CDR2 SYDVKM. The CDR3 totals 18 residues. CDR3 loop: CASSPGTSGPHVLETQYF. For the CDR3, the DNA is TGTGCCAGCAGCCCCGGGACTAGCGGGCCCCACGTTCTCGAGACCCAGTACTTC.

This clone was observed a single time. V and J are TRBV2 and TRBJ2-5; D may be TRBD1 (5 bases). V lost 6 bases and J lost 4, with 12 bases in between. Germline values: CDR1 SNHLY, CDR2 FYNNEI. This CDR3 is 13 amino acids long. CDR3 region: CASRLQEGETQYF. Written as DNA, the CDR3 is TGTGCCAGCAGATTACAGGAAGGAGAGACCCAGTACTTC. Variable domain in full (rest from reference TRBV2 and TRBJ2-5): EPEVTQTPSHQVTQMGQEVILRCVPISNHLYFYWYRQILGQKVEFLVSFYNNEISEKSEIFDDQFSVERPDGSNFTLKIRSTKLEDSAMYFCASRLQEGETQYFGPGTRLLVL.

This chain connects TRBV27 to TRBJ2-7; 7 bases agree with TRBD1. With 7 bases clipped from V and 2 bases from J, the junction kept 8 bases outside the gene matches. This CDR3 comprises 14 residues. Germline V gene lookup returns CDR1 MNHEY and CDR2 SMNVEV (reference sequence). The CDR3 nucleotides read TGTGCCAGCAACAGGGGCCAGGGCGCCTACGAGCAGTACTTC. Its protein product is CASNRGQGAYEQYF.

The V call is TRBV19, the J call TRBJ2-7; possibly TRBD2 for D (5 bases). The CDR3 contains 13 residues. Trimming removed 11 bases from V and 5 bases from J, with 19 bases in between. Germline values: CDR1 LNHDA, CDR2 SQIVND (reference sequence). CDR3 region: CAHLLVGSDEQYF. In DNA form, the CDR3 reads TGTGCCCACCTGTTGGTAGGGAGCGACGAGCAGTACTTC.

The CDR3 spells CASSMLGQGYGYTF. The CDR3 nucleotides are TGTGCCAGCAGTATGCTTGGACAGGGTTATGGCTACACCTTC. The chain employs TRBV6-1 and TRBJ1-2, with 8 positions matching TRBD1. The CDR3 covers 14 residues. Germline V CDR1 and CDR2: MNHNS, SASEGT. After removal of 5 bases from V and 5 bases from J, the junction contained 7 bases not matched to a gene.

CDR3 sequence: CASSLAGTGELFF. The DNA for the CDR3 is TGTGCCAGCAGTCTGGCGGGGACCGGGGAGCTGTTTTTT. The rearrangement links TRBV6-5 to TRBJ2-2; a weak D match, TRBD2 (6 bases). V was pared by 5 bases and J by 5 bases, with 9 bases between. This CDR3 is 13 amino acids long. CDR1 and CDR2 (germline): MNHEY, SVGAGI.

The CDR3 DNA sequence: TGTGCCAGCAGTCAGAGGGGGTCCAATCAGCCCCAGCATTTT. It encodes CASSQRGSNQPQHF. The chain uses TRBV6-6 and TRBJ1-5, with a weak D call TRBD1 (6 bases). Trimming removed 5 bases from V and 3 bases from J, with 11 bases in between. The CDR3 loop spans 14 amino acids. From germline, CDR1 is MNHNY and CDR2 SVGAGI (reference sequence).

In regard to this clone: The germline gene is not matched at one end of the junction; a read error may be the cause. The chain links TRBV7-7 to TRBJ2-2; TRBD1 aligns across 9 bases. This CDR3 is built from 16 residues. CDR1 is SSHAT, CDR2 FNYEAQ, per germline (reference sequence). CDR3 in amino acids: CASSLALGTGTGELFF. The DNA for the CDR3 is TGTGCTAGCAGCTTAGCGCTAGGGACAGGGACCGGGGAGCTGTTTTTT.

V is TRBV30 and J is TRBJ1-2; D is unclear. From germline, CDR1 is GTSNPN and CDR2 SVGIG (reference sequence). The CDR3 runs to 11 residues. Trimming pared 1 base from V and 7 bases from J, leaving 7 bases between. In DNA form, the CDR3 reads TGTGCCTGGAGTGCCGGGTTTGGCTACACCTTC. Translated: CAWSAGFGYTF.

The V gene is TRBV5-1, the J gene TRBJ2-1; 9 nucleotides agree with TRBD1. Germline-derived CDR1 and CDR2 are SGHRS and YFSETQ. V lost 4 bases, J lost 2 bases, and 7 bases stayed unmatched. CDR3 length: 16 amino acids. The CDR3 sequence is CASSVWTGEPYNEQFF. As DNA, the CDR3 is TGCGCCAGCAGCGTATGGACAGGGGAGCCCTACAATGAGCAGTTCTTC.

V usage is TRBV19 and J usage is TRBJ2-1, with 7 bases that match TRBD2. With V trimmed by 4 bases and J by 8 bases, 11 bases remained unmatched. In germline, CDR1 is LNHDA, CDR2 SQIVND (reference sequence). The CDR3 covers 15 residues. The CDR3 nucleotides read TGTGCCAGTAGTAACCCTAGCGGACTTACAGATGAGCAGTTCTTC. This encodes CASSNPSGLTDEQFF.

The chain couples TRBV6-1 to TRBJ1-5, with TRBD1 as a possible D gene (6 bases). Between the trimmed V and J ends, which lost 2 bases and 2 bases, there was a span of 13 bases. The CDR3 covers 16 residues. CDR1 is MNHNS and CDR2 is SASEGT in the germline V gene. This CDR3 is CASSEWAGEGNQPQHF. The CDR3 region has the DNA TGTGCCAGCAGTGAATGGGCAGGGGAAGGCAATCAGCCCCAGCATTTT.

The J gene is TRBJ1-3, the V gene TRBV6-1, with D possibly matching TRBD1 (6 bases). Between the trimmed V and J ends, which lost 3 bases and 1 base, there was a span of 13 bases. In germline, CDR1 is MNHNS, CDR2 SASEGT. The CDR3 runs to 16 residues. The CDR3 reads CASSDQGNLSGNTIYF. The CDR3 coding sequence is TGTGCCAGCAGTGATCAGGGGAACCTTTCTGGAAACACCATATATTTT.

The chain's CDR3 is CASRGREGQPQHF. In nucleotides, the CDR3 is TGTGCCAGCAGAGGCAGGGAGGGTCAGCCCCAGCATTTT. The rearrangement joins TRBV6-1 to TRBJ1-5; weak D call: TRBD1 (5 bases). The germline gives CDR1 MNHNS, CDR2 SASEGT. The CDR3 runs 13 residues. With 6 bases removed from V and 6 bases from J, the gap between germline ends came to 12 bases.

The CDR3 spells CASSLASYENEQFF. The CDR3 DNA sequence: TGCGCCAGCAGCTTGGCGTCCTATGAAAATGAGCAGTTCTTC. The chain uses TRBV5-1 and TRBJ2-1, with no clear D. The V gene's germline CDR1 is SGHRS and CDR2 YFSETQ. V shed 0 bases and J shed 7 bases, with 11 bases lying between them. The CDR3 extends over 14 amino acids. Variable domain in full (rest from reference TRBV5-1 and TRBJ2-1): KAGVTQTPRYLIKTRGQQVTLSCSPISGHRSVSWYQQTPGQGLQFLFEYFSETQRNKGNFPGRFSGRQFSNSRSEMNVSTLELGDSALYLCASSLASYENEQFFGPGTRLTVL.

This clone was recorded a few times. V gene TRBV18 combines with J gene TRBJ1-1; no definite D call. Looked up from germline, CDR1 is KGHSH and CDR2 is LQKENI. The CDR3 sequence is 13 residues long. Trimming removed 2 bases from V and 7 bases from J, with 11 bases in between. Written as DNA, the CDR3 is TGTGCCAGCTCACCAGTAACCACTTTTGAAGCTTTCTTT. The encoded protein is CASSPVTTFEAFF.

The chain recombines TRBV4-1 with TRBJ1-3; tentatively, D is TRBD1 (5 bases). V lost 3 bases, J lost 1 base, and 19 bases lay in between. This CDR3 comprises 18 residues. In germline, CDR1 is MGHRA, CDR2 YSYEKL. CDR3 sequence: CASSHRAGRSVSGNTIYF. The CDR3 DNA reads TGCGCCAGCAGCCACCGGGCAGGGAGGTCGGTATCTGGAAACACCATATATTTT.

This rearrangement joins TRBV28 to TRBJ2-7, with no clear D. Trimming removed 8 bases from V and 6 bases from J, with 14 bases in between. Germline V CDR1 and CDR2: MDHEN, SYDVKM. The CDR3 totals 12 residues. In DNA, the CDR3 is TGTGCCAGCTCCTCCCCCGCAGGCGAGCAGTACTTC. Its protein is CASSSPAGEQYF. Full variable domain (outside the CDR3, taken from reference TRBV28 and TRBJ2-7): DVKVTQSSRYLVKRTGEKVFLECVQDMDHENMFWYRQDPGLGLRLIYFSYDVKMKEKGDIPEGYSVSREKKERFSLILESASTNQTSMYLCASSSPAGEQYFGPGTRLTVT.

The V call is TRBV19, the J call TRBJ2-7; TRBD1 agrees at 10 bases. Per the germline V gene, CDR1 is LNHDA and CDR2 is SQIVND (reference sequence). This CDR3 comprises 13 residues. The trim removed 5 bases at V and 7 bases at J, leaving 5 bases unmatched. CDR3: CASSFGQGGEQYF. Here the CDR3 DNA reads TGTGCCAGTAGTTTCGGACAGGGGGGTGAGCAGTACTTC.

The chain employs TRBV6-1 and TRBJ2-1; D unclear. This CDR3 spans 17 amino acids. Germline CDR1 MNHNS, CDR2 SASEGT. Trimming took 0 bases from V and 0 from J, leaving 12 bases between them. The CDR3 is CASSEALSRSSYNEQFF. The CDR3 DNA follows: TGTGCCAGCAGTGAAGCATTGTCCCGGAGCTCCTACAATGAGCAGTTCTTC.

The chain links TRBV30 to TRBJ2-7, with a tentative D call TRBD2 (6 bases). The CDR3 covers 13 residues. Looked up from germline, CDR1 is GTSNPN and CDR2 is SVGIG (reference sequence). V lost 2 bases and J 2 bases, leaving 10 bases between the germline ends. Here the CDR3 reads CAWSRGTTYEQYF. The CDR3 bases are TGTGCCTGGAGTCGGGGGACCACCTACGAGCAGTACTTC. The full variable domain, its missing parts supplied by reference TRBV30 and TRBJ2-7, is SQTIHQWPATLVQPVGSPLSLECTVEGTSNPNLYWYRQAAGRGLQLLFYSVGIGQISSEVPQNLSASRPQDRQFILSSKKLLLSDSGFYLCAWSRGTTYEQYFGPGTRLTVT.

This clone was picked up a small number of times. The V gene is TRBV27, the J gene TRBJ2-7; 15 bases match TRBD2. This CDR3 has 14 residues. Germline V lookup: CDR1 MNHEY, CDR2 SMNVEV (reference sequence). The J segment lost 7 bases and the V segment lost 8 bases, leaving 6 bases of the junction unmatched. The DNA for the CDR3 is TGTGCCAGCGGCCACGGGACTAGCGGGAGGGAGCAGTACTTC. This encodes CASGHGTSGREQYF.

The chain uses TRBV5-1 and TRBJ1-1; 7 positions agree with TRBD1. The ends lost 0 bases at V and 0 bases at J; junction bases unmatched: 2. The CDR3 length is 15 residues. The germline gives CDR1 SGHRS, CDR2 YFSETQ. DNA of the CDR3: TGCGCCAGCAGCTTGGGAACAGGGGTGAACACTGAAGCTTTCTTT. This sequence encodes CASSLGTGVNTEAFF.

The gene calls are TRBV10-3 and TRBJ2-1; TRBD2 matches at 12 bases. J lost 8 bases, V lost 11 bases, and 4 bases had no gene match. This CDR3 has 12 residues. Germline assignment: CDR1 ENHRY and CDR2 SYGVKD. As DNA, the CDR3 is TGTGCCGTCCTAGCGGGGGGGGATGAGCAGTTCTTC. Amino acids: CAVLAGGDEQFF.

V is TRBV19 and J is TRBJ1-1; D is unclear. This CDR3 spans 14 amino acids. CDR1 and CDR2 from the germline V gene are LNHDA and SQIVND (reference sequence). V shed 1 base and J shed 0 bases, with 6 bases lying between them. This CDR3 reads CASSIADMNTEAFF. The CDR3 region has the DNA TGTGCCAGTAGTATAGCCGACATGAACACTGAAGCTTTCTTT.

This chain uses TRBV9 with TRBJ2-1; perhaps TRBD2 as D (5 bases). Germline lookup yields CDR1 SGDLS and CDR2 YYNGEE. The V and J ends lost 1 base and 8 bases respectively, with 10 bases between them. The CDR3 loop spans 13 amino acids. The CDR3: CASSVLAIDEQFF. The CDR3 bases are TGTGCCAGCAGCGTACTAGCAATAGATGAGCAGTTCTTC. Full variable domain (outside the CDR3, taken from reference TRBV9 and TRBJ2-1): DSGVTQTPKHLITATGQRVTLRCSPRSGDLSVYWYQQSLDQGLQFLIQYYNGEERAKGNILERFSAQQFPDLHSELNLSSLELGDSALYFCASSVLAIDEQFFGPGTRLTVL.

The CDR3 nucleotides read TGTGCCAGTGCAGGGGCCAAACAAGGGGAAAAACTGTTTTTT. Translating it yields CASAGAKQGEKLFF. V usage is TRBV19 and J usage is TRBJ1-4; D perhaps matches TRBD1 (6 bases). Germline assignment: CDR1 LNHDA and CDR2 SQIVND (reference sequence). This CDR3 region has 14 residues. Trimming took off 8 bases at V and 8 bases at J, with 18 bases between the two ends.